Listed below are T cell receptor beta chains from one sample, sequenced in a study of T cell therapy after organ transplantation. Libraries were prepared by immunoSEQ multiplex PCR; TCRdb keeps only in-frame clonotypes and omits some of them. This sample yields 45,000 to 60,000 clones, of which approximately 94% are seen a single time; around 3.1% belongs to the top ten. Antigens of these TCRs are unknown. The sequenced sample was CD8+ T cells from blood, obtained before autologous CMV-specific T cell therapy. The receptor set was obtained from a human patient who had received a solid organ transplant and had CMV disease. CDR3s include the opening cysteine and the closing phenylalanine or tryptophan. A D gene is named only where the DNA matches it firmly. Where a row states a size, it is once, few, many or the class of an expanded clone; other rows omit it.

D	V	J	size	DNA	CDR3
-	TRBV9	TRBJ2-3	-	TGTGCCAGCAGCGTAGTTCCCAAGGCAGGGGATACGCAGTATTTT	CASSVVPKAGDTQYF
-	TRBV5-6	TRBJ1-4	-	TGTGCCAGCAGCCCCAGCTATTACAATGAAAAACTGTTTTTT	CASSPSYYNEKLFF
-	TRBV7-8	TRBJ1-1	-	TGTGCCAGCAGCTTAGGACTAGACCGGGTGAGCACTGAAGCTTTCTTT	CASSLGLDRVSTEAFF
TRBD1	TRBV6-5	TRBJ1-2	once	TGTGCCAGCAGTTTAACCCCAGGGGGCTATGGCTACACCTTC	CASSLTPGGYGYTF
-	TRBV7-6	TRBJ2-2	-	TGTGCCAGCAGCTTGGGGCGGTCCGCCGGGGAGCTGTTTTTT	CASSLGRSAGELFF
-	TRBV5-1	TRBJ1-4	once	TGCGCCAGCATGGGTGAAAAACTGTTTTTT	CASMGEKLFF
-	TRBV6-1	TRBJ1-5	once	TGTGCCAGCAGTGAAAGGTTAAGCGGGGGATGGAGGGATGATCAGCCCCAGCATTTT	CASSERLSGGWRDDQPQHF
TRBD2	TRBV7-9	TRBJ2-7	once	TGTGCCAGCAGCTTACCCCGGGGCTCCCTAGCGGGACCGGCCTACGAGCAGTACTTC	CASSLPRGSLAGPAYEQYF
-	TRBV7-8	TRBJ1-1	-	TGTGCCAGCACCCTACAGGGAGGGACTGAAGCTTTCTTT	CASTLQGGTEAFF
-	TRBV6-5	TRBJ1-2	-	TGTGCCAGCAGTTACTCCGCGACGGACTATGGCTACACCTTC	CASSYSATDYGYTF
TRBD1	TRBV13	TRBJ2-7	-	TGTGCCAGCAGCTTATTCGGACAGGGGGACTACGAGCAGTACTTC	CASSLFGQGDYEQYF
TRBD2	TRBV30	TRBJ2-3	-	TGTGCCTGGGATACTAGCGGGCGAACAGATACGCAGTATTTT	CAWDTSGRTDTQYF
-	TRBV11-2	TRBJ2-5	-	TGTGCCAGCAGCTTAGTGGGGGTTGTGGAGACCCAGTACTTC	CASSLVGVVETQYF
-	TRBV10-2	TRBJ2-7	-	TGCGCCAGCAGTGTTGGGGAGACCTACGAGCAGTACTTC	CASSVGETYEQYF
TRBD1	TRBV7-9	TRBJ1-2	-	TGTGCCAGCAGCTTCCGGACAGGACCTTATGACTACACCTTC	CASSFRTGPYDYTF
-	TRBV19	TRBJ2-5	-	TGTGCCAGTAGTATAGATTGGGAGGAGACCCAGTACTTC	CASSIDWEETQYF
-	TRBV5-7	TRBJ2-7	-	TGTGCCAGCAGCTTGGGGGGGGTTCCCTACGAGCAGTACTTC	CASSLGGVPYEQYF
-	TRBV19	TRBJ1-3	-	TGTGCCAGTAGCGTTGCCACCAGCTCTGGAAACACCATATATTTT	CASSVATSSGNTIYF